This TCR beta chain was sequenced in a study of Graves' ophthalmopathy and Graves' hyperthyroidism. Details on this clonotype: At one end the junction does not follow the germline gene, possibly because of a read error.

Germline V gives CDR1 ENHRY, CDR2 SYGVKD. This CDR3 contains 15 residues. Amplifying from RNA transcripts, the study obtained TCR beta CDR3 regions. First-round RT-PCR employed HTBI primers, with a second-round multiplex PCR after it. MiXCR, run by TCRdb on the multiplex PCR reads, gives a single entry per CDR3 protein. The profile shows a few hundred thousand distinct CDR3 sequences, roughly 40% of them singletons. Input material: peripheral blood or thyroid tissue (not recorded which). The chain joins TRBV10-3 to TRBJ1-2; 10 bases are shared with TRBD1. This receptor was identified in an adult man with Graves' hyperthyroidism. The CDR3 protein is CASSSPGQGNYGYTF. The CDR3 DNA sequence: TGTGCCAGCAGTTCCCCGGGACAGGGGAACTATGGCTACACCTTC.